The 20 T cell receptor beta chains listed next were all sequenced from one sample in a study of cytomegalovirus exposure and HLA in healthy donors. With 60 Vbeta and 13 Jbeta primers, the PCR was carried out. Profiling relied on immunoSEQ multiplex PCR, and the TCRdb table lists in-frame clones only, not all of them. The repertoire has about 160,000 clones, 80% to 90% of them found once; the top ten carry roughly a tenth. The sequencing input was PBMCs. Receptor source: a man over 45 in good health and CMV-seropositive.

The chain recombines TRBV4-3 with TRBJ1-2; no reliable D call. Trimming stripped 4 bases from V and 3 bases from J, with 18 bases between. The CDR3 has 16 residues. Germline V gene lookup returns CDR1 LGHNA and CDR2 YSLEER. CDR3: CASSPSRGWTDYGYTF. In DNA form, the CDR3 reads TGCGCCAGCAGCCCTTCAAGAGGGTGGACGGACTATGGCTACACCTTC.

The V gene is TRBV19, the J gene TRBJ1-6; D is unresolved. The length of the CDR3 is 13 residues. Looked up from germline, CDR1 is LNHDA and CDR2 is SQIVND (reference sequence). The ends were cut back, 3 bases at V and 5 bases at J, with 5 bases in the middle. Here the CDR3 DNA reads TGTGCCAGTAGTATGGGCCATAATTCACCCCTCCACTTT. Translated, it gives CASSMGHNSPLHF.

The V call is TRBV6-1, the J call TRBJ1-6; maybe TRBD1 (5 bases). V lost 10 bases to trimming and J lost 0 bases, with 10 bases between them. Germline assignment: CDR1 MNHNS and CDR2 SASEGT. The CDR3 is 14 amino acids. The CDR3 DNA follows: TGTGCCACCCAGGGCAGCTCCTATAATTCACCCCTCCACTTT. This translates into CATQGSSYNSPLHF.

The V gene is TRBV5-6, the J gene TRBJ1-5; unclear D gene. This CDR3 has 13 amino acids. V lost 2 bases to trimming and J lost 9 bases, with 12 bases between them. The V gene's germline CDR1 is SGHDT and CDR2 YYEEEE. The CDR3 sequence is CASSFGVQRPQHF. The CDR3 DNA reads as TGTGCCAGCAGCTTTGGCGTCCAGCGGCCCCAGCATTTT. Using reference TRBV5-6 and TRBJ1-5 for the parts outside the CDR3, the full variable domain is DAGVTQSPTHLIKTRGQQVTLRCSPKSGHDTVSWYQQALGQGPQFIFQYYEEEERQRGNFPDRFSGHQFPNYSSELNVNALLLGDSALYLCASSFGVQRPQHFGDGTRLSIL.

The V and J genes are TRBV19 and TRBJ1-6; the D gene is possibly TRBD1 (5 bases). Germline V gene data show CDR1 as LNHDA and CDR2 as SQIVND (reference sequence). The CDR3 has 17 amino acids. V dropped 6 bases and J dropped 1 base, with 16 bases sitting between them. As DNA, the CDR3 is TGTGCCAGTAGGGGCAGGGATCTGGCATCCTATAATTCACCCCTCCACTTT. Translation: CASRGRDLASYNSPLHF. The whole variable domain, filled in from reference TRBV19 and TRBJ1-6, reads DGGITQSPKYLFRKEGQNVTLSCEQNLNHDAMYWYRQDPGQGLRLIYYSQIVNDFQKGDIAEGYSVSREKKESFPLTVTSAQKNPTAFYLCASRGRDLASYNSPLHFGNGTRLTVT.

This chain joins TRBV6-6 and TRBJ2-5; weak D call: TRBD2 (6 bases). This CDR3 is 15 amino acids long. Germline values: CDR1 MNHNY, CDR2 SVGAGI (reference sequence). Trimming took off 4 bases at V and 4 bases at J, with 16 bases between the two ends. The CDR3 is CASSWTATSSETQYF. In DNA form, the CDR3 reads TGTGCCAGCAGTTGGACGGCTACTAGCTCAGAGACCCAGTACTTC.

Written as DNA, the CDR3 is TGTGCCAGCAGTTACTCCGGGGGAAGTAATTCACCCCTCCACTTT. Protein product: CASSYSGGSNSPLHF. The V and J genes are TRBV27 and TRBJ1-6; weak D call: TRBD1 (5 bases). The CDR3 is 15 amino acids. The V and J ends lost 4 bases and 6 bases respectively, with 13 bases between them. CDR1 is MNHEY and CDR2 is SMNVEV in the germline V gene (reference sequence).

This chain uses TRBV19 with TRBJ2-3; tentatively, D is TRBD2 (5 bases). Germline V lookup: CDR1 LNHDA, CDR2 SQIVND (reference sequence). The V and J ends lost 4 bases and 3 bases respectively, with 8 bases between them. The length of the CDR3 is 13 residues. CDR3 protein: CASSTRRTDTQYF. The CDR3 coding sequence is TGTGCCAGTAGTACTAGGAGGACAGATACGCAGTATTTT.

This clone has a handful of counts. V and J are TRBV6-5 and TRBJ1-3, with a tentative D call TRBD1 (6 bases). The V and J ends lost 6 bases and 0 bases respectively, with 12 bases between them. The CDR3 covers 15 residues. Germline values: CDR1 MNHEY, CDR2 SVGAGI. For the CDR3, the DNA is TGTGCCAGCAGGACGCCAGGGGTCTCTGGAAACACCATATATTTT. As protein: CASRTPGVSGNTIYF.

The V gene is TRBV30, the J gene TRBJ2-3, with TRBD2 matching over 7 bases. The CDR3 runs to 16 residues. From germline, CDR1 is GTSNPN and CDR2 SVGIG (reference sequence). V trimming: 2 bases; J trimming: 5 bases; junction bases outside the gene matches: 13. CDR3 nucleotides: TGTGCCTGGAGTAATGGCGGGAGCTTCGTTGGAGATACGCAGTATTTT. It translates to CAWSNGGSFVGDTQYF.

The gene calls are TRBV11-1 and TRBJ2-5, with D possibly matching TRBD1 (6 bases). CDR1 and CDR2 from the germline V gene are SGHAT and FQDESV (reference sequence). V lost 5 bases and J 6 bases, leaving 10 bases between the germline ends. This CDR3 spans 12 amino acids. CDR3 DNA: TGTGCCAGCAGCACAGGGAGTCAGACCCAGTACTTC. Translated: CASSTGSQTQYF.

The chain links TRBV19 to TRBJ2-6; a weak D match, TRBD2 (5 bases). Germline-derived CDR1 and CDR2 are LNHDA and SQIVND (reference sequence). The CDR3 runs to 15 residues. The V end was cut by 6 bases, the J end by 0 bases, with 9 bases between. CDR3 DNA sequence: TGTGCCAGTAGATTAGGGAGCTCTGGGGCCAACGTCCTGACTTTC. Translation: CASRLGSSGANVLTF.

The chain is built from TRBV28 and TRBJ1-5; D possibly corresponds to TRBD1 (6 bases). With 4 bases removed from V and 7 bases from J, the gap between germline ends came to 11 bases. The germline V gene encodes CDR1 MDHEN and CDR2 SYDVKM. The CDR3 runs 13 residues. The DNA for the CDR3 is TGTGCCAGCAGTTATGGGACAAACCAGCCCCAGCATTTT. It yields the protein CASSYGTNQPQHF.

This rearrangement joins TRBV13 to TRBJ2-3; 8 bases align to TRBD1. The CDR3 has 15 residues. The germline gives CDR1 PRHDT, CDR2 FYEKMQ (reference sequence). V was clipped by 5 bases and J by 4 bases; unmatched bases: 8. CDR3 residues: CASSLPGGVADTQYF. DNA of the CDR3: TGTGCCAGCAGCCTCCCAGGGGGCGTAGCAGATACGCAGTATTTT.

The gene calls are TRBV6-5 and TRBJ2-7; 8 bases align to TRBD1. Germline CDR1 is MNHEY and CDR2 is SVGAGI. The CDR3 covers 12 residues. Trimming at V came to 6 bases and at J to 4 bases, leaving 2 bases not matched to a gene. The DNA of the CDR3 is TGTGCCAGCAGCAGGGGGCAATACGAGCAGTACTTC. Translation: CASSRGQYEQYF.

J is TRBJ2-2 and V is TRBV6-4, with no clear D. The V and J ends lost 2 bases and 1 base respectively, with 20 bases between them. In germline, CDR1 is MRHNA, CDR2 SNTAGT. CDR3 length equals 19 residues. DNA of the CDR3: TGTGCCAGCAGTGACGACCTCAAGAGTAGACGGAGGAACACCGGGGAGCTGTTTTTT. Its protein is CASSDDLKSRRRNTGELFF.

This chain connects TRBV9 to TRBJ1-3; the D is unclear. Trimming pared 4 bases from V and 4 bases from J, leaving 9 bases between. The CDR3 sequence is 13 residues long. CDR1 SGDLS and CDR2 YYNGEE come from the germline V gene. CDR3 sequence: CASSLRAGNTIYF. In nucleotides, the CDR3 is TGTGCCAGCAGCCTCCGCGCAGGAAACACCATATATTTT.

This chain joins TRBV28 and TRBJ2-2; 11 bases line up with TRBD1. With 5 bases clipped from V and 3 bases from J, the junction kept 2 bases outside the gene matches. Germline V gene data show CDR1 as MDHEN and CDR2 as SYDVKM. The CDR3 loop spans 15 amino acids. The CDR3 DNA reads TGTGCCAGCAGTGGACAGGGGGCATACACCGGGGAGCTGTTTTTT. Its protein is CASSGQGAYTGELFF.

The chain combines TRBV7-3 with TRBJ2-3, with D possibly being TRBD2 (6 bases). Germline V CDR1 and CDR2: SGHTA, FQGTGA. The V end lost 5 bases, the J end lost 0 bases, and 12 bases lay between the germline ends. The CDR3 loop spans 15 amino acids. The DNA of the CDR3 is TGTGCCAGCAGCCCCGGACTATCCAGCACAGATACGCAGTATTTT. It specifies CASSPGLSSTDTQYF.

The table lists this clone with a count of one. V is TRBV5-6 and J is TRBJ2-3; 10 bases match TRBD2. CDR3 length equals 15 residues. V gave up 0 bases and J gave up 4 bases; unmatched junction bases: 2. In germline, CDR1 is SGHDT, CDR2 YYEEEE. For the CDR3, the DNA is TGTGCCAGCAGCTTGGCGGGACTAGCGTCAGATACGCAGTATTTT. This gives the protein CASSLAGLASDTQYF. Full variable domain (remainder filled in from reference TRBV5-6 and TRBJ2-3): DAGVTQSPTHLIKTRGQQVTLRCSPKSGHDTVSWYQQALGQGPQFIFQYYEEEERQRGNFPDRFSGHQFPNYSSELNVNALLLGDSALYLCASSLAGLASDTQYFGPGTRLTVL.